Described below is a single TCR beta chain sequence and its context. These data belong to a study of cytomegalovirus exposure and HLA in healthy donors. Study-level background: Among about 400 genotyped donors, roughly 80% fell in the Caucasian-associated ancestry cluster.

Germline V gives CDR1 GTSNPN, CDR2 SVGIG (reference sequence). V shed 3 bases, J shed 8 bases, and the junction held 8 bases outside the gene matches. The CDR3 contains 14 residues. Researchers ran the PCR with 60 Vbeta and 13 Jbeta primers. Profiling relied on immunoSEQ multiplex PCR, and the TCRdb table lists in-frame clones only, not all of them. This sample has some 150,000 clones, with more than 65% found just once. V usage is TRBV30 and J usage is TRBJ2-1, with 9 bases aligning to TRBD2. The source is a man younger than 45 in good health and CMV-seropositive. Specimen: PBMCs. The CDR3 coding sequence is TGTGCCTGGAGGAAGGGCGGGGGGGCCGATGAGCAGTTCTTC. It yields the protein CAWRKGGGADEQFF.